The T cell receptor beta chain described here comes from a study of T cell responses to AZD1222 COVID-19 vaccine. Sequenced by immunoSEQ multiplex PCR; TCRdb stores in-frame clones only, minus some. The table lists 110,000 to 150,000 clones, 70% to 90% of them singletons. On this clone itself: Its specificity is unknown.

The V gene lost 0 bases and the J gene lost 6 bases, with 8 bases spanning the gap. The germline CDR1 and CDR2 sequences are MNHEY and SMNVEV (reference sequence). This CDR3 has 13 amino acids. Study results and limitations: Possibly, clonal diversity was underestimated; donors were largely white British and included more females.

The J gene is TRBJ1-1, the V gene TRBV27, with D unresolved. The sample here was peripheral blood, taken 28 days after the second AZD1222 dose. This TCR came from an adult who received the AZD1222 COVID-19 vaccine. CDR3 DNA sequence: TGTGCCAGCAGTTTATCAGGGTTTTCTGAAGCTTTCTTT. Its translation is CASSLSGFSEAFF.